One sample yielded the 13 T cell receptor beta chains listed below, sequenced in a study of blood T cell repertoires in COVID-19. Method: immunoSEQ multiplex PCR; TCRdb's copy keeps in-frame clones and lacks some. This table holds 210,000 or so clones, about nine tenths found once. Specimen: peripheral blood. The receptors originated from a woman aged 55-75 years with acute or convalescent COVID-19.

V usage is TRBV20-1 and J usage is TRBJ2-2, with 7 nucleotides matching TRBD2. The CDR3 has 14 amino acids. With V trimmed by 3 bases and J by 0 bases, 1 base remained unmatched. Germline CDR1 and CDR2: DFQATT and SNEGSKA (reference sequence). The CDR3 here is CSASAGANTGELFF. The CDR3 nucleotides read TGCAGTGCTAGTGCGGGAGCGAACACCGGGGAGCTGTTTTTT.

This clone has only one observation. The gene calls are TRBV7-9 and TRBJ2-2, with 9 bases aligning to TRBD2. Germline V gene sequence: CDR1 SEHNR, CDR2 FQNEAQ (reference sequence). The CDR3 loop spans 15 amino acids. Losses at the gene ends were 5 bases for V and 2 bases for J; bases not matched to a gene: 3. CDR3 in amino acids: CASSLTSGNTGELFF. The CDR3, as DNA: TGTGCCAGCAGCCTGACTAGCGGTAACACCGGGGAGCTGTTTTTT.

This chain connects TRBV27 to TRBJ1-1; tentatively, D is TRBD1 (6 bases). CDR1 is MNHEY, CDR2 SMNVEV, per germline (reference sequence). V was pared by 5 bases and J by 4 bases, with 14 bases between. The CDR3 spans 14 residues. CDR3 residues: CASSLGQRGTEAFF. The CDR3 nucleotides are TGTGCCAGCAGTCTAGGACAGCGCGGCACTGAAGCTTTCTTT.

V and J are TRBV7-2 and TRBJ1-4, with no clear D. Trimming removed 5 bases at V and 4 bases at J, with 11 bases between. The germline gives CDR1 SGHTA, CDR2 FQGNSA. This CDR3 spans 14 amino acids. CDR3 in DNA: TGTGCCAGCAGCGCCACCGGGATTAATGAAAAACTGTTTTTT. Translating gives CASSATGINEKLFF.

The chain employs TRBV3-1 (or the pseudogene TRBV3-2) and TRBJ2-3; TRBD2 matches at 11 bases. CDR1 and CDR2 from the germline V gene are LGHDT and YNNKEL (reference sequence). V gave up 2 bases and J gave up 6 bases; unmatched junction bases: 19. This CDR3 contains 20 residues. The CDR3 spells CASSQSGYASGGSSTDTQYF. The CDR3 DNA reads TGTGCCAGCAGCCAAAGCGGGTATGCTAGCGGGGGGTCATCGACGGATACGCAGTATTTT.

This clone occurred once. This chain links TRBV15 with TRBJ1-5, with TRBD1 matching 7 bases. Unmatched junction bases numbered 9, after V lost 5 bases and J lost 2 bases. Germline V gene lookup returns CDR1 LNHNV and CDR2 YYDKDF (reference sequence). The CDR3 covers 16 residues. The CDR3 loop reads CATSGGTVYGNQPQHF. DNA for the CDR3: TGTGCCACCAGCGGGGGGACAGTATATGGCAATCAGCCCCAGCATTTT.

Written as DNA, the CDR3 is TGCGCCAGCAGCTTGCCGGTCACAGATACGCAGTATTTT. Residues: CASSLPVTDTQYF. V usage is TRBV5-1 and J usage is TRBJ2-3; no definite D call. Germline CDR1 SGHRS, CDR2 YFSETQ. The CDR3 has 13 residues. V was clipped by 1 base and J by 2 bases, with 5 bases between them.

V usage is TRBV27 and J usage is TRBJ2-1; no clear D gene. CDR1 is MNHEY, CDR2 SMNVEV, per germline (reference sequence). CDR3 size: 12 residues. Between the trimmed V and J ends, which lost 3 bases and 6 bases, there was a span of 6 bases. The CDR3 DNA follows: TGTGCCAGCAGTTTCGGGTTCAATGAGCAGTTCTTC. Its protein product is CASSFGFNEQFF.

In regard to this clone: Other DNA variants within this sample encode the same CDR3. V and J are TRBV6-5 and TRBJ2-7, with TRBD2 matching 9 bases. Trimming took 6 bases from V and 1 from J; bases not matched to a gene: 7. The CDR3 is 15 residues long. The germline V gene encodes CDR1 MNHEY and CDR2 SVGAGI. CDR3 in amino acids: CASRGAGGLSYEQYF. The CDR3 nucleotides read TGTGCCAGCAGAGGAGCGGGGGGCCTGTCCTACGAGCAGTACTTC.

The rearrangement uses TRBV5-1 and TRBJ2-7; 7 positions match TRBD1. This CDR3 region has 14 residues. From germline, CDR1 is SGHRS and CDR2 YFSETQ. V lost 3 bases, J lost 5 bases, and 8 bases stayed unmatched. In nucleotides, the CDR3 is TGCGCCAGCAGCTACGGACAGGTCTCGAACGAGCAGTACTTC. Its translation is CASSYGQVSNEQYF.

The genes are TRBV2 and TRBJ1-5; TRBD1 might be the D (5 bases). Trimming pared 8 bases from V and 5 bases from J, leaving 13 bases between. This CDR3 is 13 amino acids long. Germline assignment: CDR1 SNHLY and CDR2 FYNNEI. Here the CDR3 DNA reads TGTGCCAGCGGATACAGGATCGATCAGCCCCAGCATTTT. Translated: CASGYRIDQPQHF.

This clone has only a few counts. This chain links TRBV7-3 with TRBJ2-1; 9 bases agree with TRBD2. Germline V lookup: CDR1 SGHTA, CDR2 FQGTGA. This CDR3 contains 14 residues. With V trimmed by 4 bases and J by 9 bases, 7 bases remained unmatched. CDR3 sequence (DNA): TGTGCCAGCAGCTCCGGACTAGCGACTGGTGAGCAGTTCTTC. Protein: CASSSGLATGEQFF.

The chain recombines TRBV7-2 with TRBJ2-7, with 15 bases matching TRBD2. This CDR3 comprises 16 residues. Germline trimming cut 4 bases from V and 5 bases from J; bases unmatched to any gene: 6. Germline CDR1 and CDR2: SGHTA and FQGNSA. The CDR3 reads CASSYGLAGGPDEQYF. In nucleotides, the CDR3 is TGTGCCAGCAGCTACGGACTAGCGGGAGGGCCCGACGAGCAGTACTTC.